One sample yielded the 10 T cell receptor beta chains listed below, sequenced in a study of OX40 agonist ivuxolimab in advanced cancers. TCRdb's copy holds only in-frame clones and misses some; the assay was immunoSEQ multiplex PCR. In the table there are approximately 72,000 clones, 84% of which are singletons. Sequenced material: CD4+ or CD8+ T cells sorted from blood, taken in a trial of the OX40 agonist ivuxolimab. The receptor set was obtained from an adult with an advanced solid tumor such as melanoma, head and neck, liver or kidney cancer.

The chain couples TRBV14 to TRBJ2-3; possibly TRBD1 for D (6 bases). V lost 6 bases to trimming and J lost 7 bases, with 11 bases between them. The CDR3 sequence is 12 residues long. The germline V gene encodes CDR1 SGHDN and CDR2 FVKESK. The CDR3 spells CASSPQGYTQYF. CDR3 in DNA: TGTGCCAGCAGTCCACAGGGTTATACGCAGTATTTT. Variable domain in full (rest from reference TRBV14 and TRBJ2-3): EAGVTQFPSHSVIEKGQTVTLRCDPISGHDNLYWYRRVMGKEIKFLLHFVKESKQDESGMPNNRFLAERTGGTYSTLKVQPAELEDSGVYFCASSPQGYTQYFGPGTRLTVL.

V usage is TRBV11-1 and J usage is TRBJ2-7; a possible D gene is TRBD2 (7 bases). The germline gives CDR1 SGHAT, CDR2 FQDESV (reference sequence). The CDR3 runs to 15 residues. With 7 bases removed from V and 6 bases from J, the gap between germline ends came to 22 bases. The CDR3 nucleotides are TGTGCCAGCACCCCATTAATTGGACTAGGGGGCGAGCAGTACTTC. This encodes CASTPLIGLGGEQYF.

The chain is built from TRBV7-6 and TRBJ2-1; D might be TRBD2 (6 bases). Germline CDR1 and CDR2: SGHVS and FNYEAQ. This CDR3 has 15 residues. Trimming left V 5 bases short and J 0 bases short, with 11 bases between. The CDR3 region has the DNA TGTGCCAGCAGCCGCCTAGCGCGCTCCTACAATGAGCAGTTCTTC. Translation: CASSRLARSYNEQFF.

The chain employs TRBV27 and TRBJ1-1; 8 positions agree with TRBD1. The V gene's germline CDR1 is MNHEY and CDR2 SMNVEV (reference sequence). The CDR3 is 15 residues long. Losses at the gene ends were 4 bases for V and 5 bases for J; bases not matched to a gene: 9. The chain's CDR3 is CASSSRTGLPTEAFF. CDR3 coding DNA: TGTGCCAGCAGTTCACGGACAGGGCTCCCTACTGAAGCTTTCTTT.

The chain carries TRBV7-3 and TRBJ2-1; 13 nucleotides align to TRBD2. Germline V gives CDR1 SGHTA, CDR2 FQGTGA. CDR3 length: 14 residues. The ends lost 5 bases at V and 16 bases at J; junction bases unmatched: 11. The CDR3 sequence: CASSRTSGGLVPFF. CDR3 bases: TGTGCCAGCAGCCGGACTAGCGGGGGACTCGTCCCATTCTTC.

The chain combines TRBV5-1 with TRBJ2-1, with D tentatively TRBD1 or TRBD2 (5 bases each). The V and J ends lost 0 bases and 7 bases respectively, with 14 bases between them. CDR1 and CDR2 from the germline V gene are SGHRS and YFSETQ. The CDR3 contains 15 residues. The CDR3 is CASSLEGPLENEQFF. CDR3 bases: TGCGCCAGCAGCTTGGAGGGACCACTGGAGAATGAGCAGTTCTTC.

DNA for the CDR3: TGCGCCAGCAGCTTGATTGAAAGGGCTGGTGGCTACACCTTC. This sequence encodes CASSLIERAGGYTF. The V call is TRBV5-1, the J call TRBJ1-2, with D uncertain. Germline V gene lookup returns CDR1 SGHRS and CDR2 YFSETQ. The V end was cut by 1 base, the J end by 7 bases, with 14 bases between. The CDR3 runs to 14 residues.

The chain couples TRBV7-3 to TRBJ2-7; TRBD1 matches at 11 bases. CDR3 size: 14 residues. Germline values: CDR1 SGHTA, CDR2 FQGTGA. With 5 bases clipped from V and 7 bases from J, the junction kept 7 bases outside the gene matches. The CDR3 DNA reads TGTGCCAGCAGCCGGACAGGGGGCGCGAGGGAGCAGTACTTC. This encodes CASSRTGGAREQYF.

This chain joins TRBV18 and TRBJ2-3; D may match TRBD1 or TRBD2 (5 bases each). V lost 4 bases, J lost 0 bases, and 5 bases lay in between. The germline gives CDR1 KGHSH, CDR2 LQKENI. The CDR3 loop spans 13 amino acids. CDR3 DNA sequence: TGTGCCAGCTCACGGGGGAGCACAGATACGCAGTATTTT. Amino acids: CASSRGSTDTQYF.

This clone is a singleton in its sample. CDR3 in amino acids: CASSLMDEQFF. The CDR3 DNA is TGTGCCAGCAGCTTAATGGACGAGCAGTTCTTC. The rearrangement joins TRBV7-6 to TRBJ2-1; D call uncertain. V was cut by 2 bases and J by 10 bases, with 6 bases left in between. Per germline, CDR1 SGHVS and CDR2 FNYEAQ. This CDR3 spans 11 amino acids.